This T cell receptor beta chain came from a study of CD8 T cells in Susac syndrome. Study-wide background: Treatment status at blood draw for the Susac syndrome patients was therapy-naive, corticosteroids, or intravenous immunoglobulin alone.

RNA in amounts of about 0.5 to 1 ug was reverse transcribed with random hexamers. TCRdb processed the immunoSEQ multiplex PCR reads anew with MiXCR; each CDR3 protein has one entry. The sample gives roughly 140,000 distinct CDR3 sequences, 85% to 95% of which show up once; about 0.17% is in the top ten. The CDR3 runs 15 residues. From germline, CDR1 is SGDLS and CDR2 YYNGEE. V was pared by 4 bases and J by 5 bases, with 7 bases of the junction left unmatched. The V call is TRBV9, the J call TRBJ2-5, with 11 nucleotides matching TRBD2. The TCR comes from a human donor with Susac syndrome. Sequencing was performed on CD4+ T cells from PBMCs. The CDR3 DNA reads TGTGCCAGCAGCCCCCGACTAGCGGGGATGGAGACCCAGTACTTC. Its translation is CASSPRLAGMETQYF.